This record concerns one TCR beta chain sequence. As originally analysed: The authors estimated nucleated cell counts from reference gene primer amplification. Produced via immunoSEQ multiplex PCR; TCRdb's table is partial and in-frame only. The DNA was the basis for D and trimming; V, J and clone size are from that table. The profile covers just over 150,000 clones, with 85% appearing a single time and roughly 3% taken by the ten largest. This record belongs to a study of blood T cell repertoires in COVID-19. Across the study: The cDNA or gDNA used as material had been derived from T cells, B-cell-depleted T cells, or PBMCs.

V was clipped by 3 bases and J by 1 base; unmatched bases: 1. Germline CDR1 is SGHRS and CDR2 is YFSETQ. This CDR3 is built from 14 residues. The chain employs TRBV5-1 and TRBJ1-1; 9 nucleotides align to TRBD1. The receptor's source is a human donor with acute or convalescent COVID-19. The donor label of this sample is uncertain. Sequencing was performed on peripheral blood. The CDR3 loop is CASSSGQGNTEAFF. As DNA, the CDR3 is TGCGCCAGCAGCTCGGGACAGGGGAACACTGAAGCTTTCTTT.